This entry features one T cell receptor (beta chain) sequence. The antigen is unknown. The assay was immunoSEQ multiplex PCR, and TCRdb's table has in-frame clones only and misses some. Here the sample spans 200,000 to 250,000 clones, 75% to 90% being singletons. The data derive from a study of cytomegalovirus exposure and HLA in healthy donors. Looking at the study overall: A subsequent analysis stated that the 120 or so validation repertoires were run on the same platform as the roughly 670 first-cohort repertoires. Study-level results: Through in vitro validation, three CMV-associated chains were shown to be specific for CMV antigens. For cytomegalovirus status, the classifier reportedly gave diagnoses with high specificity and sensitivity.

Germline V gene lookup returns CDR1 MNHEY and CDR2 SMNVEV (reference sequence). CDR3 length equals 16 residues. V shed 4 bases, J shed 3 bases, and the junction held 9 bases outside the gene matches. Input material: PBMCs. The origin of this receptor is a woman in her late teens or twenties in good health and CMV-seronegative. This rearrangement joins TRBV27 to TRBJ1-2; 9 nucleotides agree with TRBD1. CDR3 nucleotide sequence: TGTGCCAGCAGTTCCGATTACAGGGGGCGCGACTATGGCTACACCTTC. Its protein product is CASSSDYRGRDYGYTF.